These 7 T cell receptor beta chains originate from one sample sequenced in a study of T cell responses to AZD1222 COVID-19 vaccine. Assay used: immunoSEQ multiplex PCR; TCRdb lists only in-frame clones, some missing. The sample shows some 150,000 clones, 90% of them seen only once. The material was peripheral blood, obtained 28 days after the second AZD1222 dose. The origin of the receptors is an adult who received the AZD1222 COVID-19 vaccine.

The CDR3 loop reads CASSTGPNYNSPLHF. CDR3 DNA: TGTGCCAGTAGTACGGGACCGAACTATAATTCACCCCTCCACTTT. The chain is built from TRBV19 and TRBJ1-6; weak D call: TRBD1 (5 bases). Trimming left V 4 bases short and J 3 bases short, with 10 bases between. The CDR3 has 15 amino acids. Per the germline V gene, CDR1 is LNHDA and CDR2 is SQIVND (reference sequence). The full variable domain, rest sourced from reference TRBV19 and TRBJ1-6, is DGGITQSPKYLFRKEGQNVTLSCEQNLNHDAMYWYRQDPGQGLRLIYYSQIVNDFQKGDIAEGYSVSREKKESFPLTVTSAQKNPTAFYLCASSTGPNYNSPLHFGNGTRLTVT.

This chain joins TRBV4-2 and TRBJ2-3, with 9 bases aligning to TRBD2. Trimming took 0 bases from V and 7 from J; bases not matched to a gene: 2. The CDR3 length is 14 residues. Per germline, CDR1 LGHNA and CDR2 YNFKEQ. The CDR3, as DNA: TGTGCCAGCAGCCAAGAGGCGGGAGGGTATACGCAGTATTTT. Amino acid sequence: CASSQEAGGYTQYF.

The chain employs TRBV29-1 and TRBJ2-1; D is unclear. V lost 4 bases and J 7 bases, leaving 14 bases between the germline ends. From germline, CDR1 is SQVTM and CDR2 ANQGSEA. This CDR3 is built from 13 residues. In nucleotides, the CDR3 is TGCAGCGTTGTCTTTCGGACGCTGAATGAGCAGTTCTTC. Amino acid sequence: CSVVFRTLNEQFF.

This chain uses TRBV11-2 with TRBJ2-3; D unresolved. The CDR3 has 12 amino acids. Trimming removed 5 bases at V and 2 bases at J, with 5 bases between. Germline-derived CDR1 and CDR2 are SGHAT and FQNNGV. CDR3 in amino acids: CASSLNTDTQYF. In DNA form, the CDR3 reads TGTGCCAGCAGCCTAAACACAGATACGCAGTATTTT.

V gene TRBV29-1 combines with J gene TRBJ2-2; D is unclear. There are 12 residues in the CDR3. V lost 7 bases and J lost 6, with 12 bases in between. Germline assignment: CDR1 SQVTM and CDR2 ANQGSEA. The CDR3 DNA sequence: TGCAGCGCCGGGCATAGAGCCGGGGAGCTGTTTTTT. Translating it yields CSAGHRAGELFF.

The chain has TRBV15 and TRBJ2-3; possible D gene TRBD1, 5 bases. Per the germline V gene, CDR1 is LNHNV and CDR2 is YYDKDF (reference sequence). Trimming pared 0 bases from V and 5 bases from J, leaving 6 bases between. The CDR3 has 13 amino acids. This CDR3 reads CATSREGRDTQYF. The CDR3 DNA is TGTGCCACCAGCAGAGAGGGGCGAGATACGCAGTATTTT.

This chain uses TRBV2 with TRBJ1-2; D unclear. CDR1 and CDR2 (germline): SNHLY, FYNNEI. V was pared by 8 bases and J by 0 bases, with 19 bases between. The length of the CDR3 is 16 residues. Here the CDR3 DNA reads TGTGCCAGCCTCGCAGCGAGAAACAGTCCTAACTATGGCTACACCTTC. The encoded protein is CASLAARNSPNYGYTF.